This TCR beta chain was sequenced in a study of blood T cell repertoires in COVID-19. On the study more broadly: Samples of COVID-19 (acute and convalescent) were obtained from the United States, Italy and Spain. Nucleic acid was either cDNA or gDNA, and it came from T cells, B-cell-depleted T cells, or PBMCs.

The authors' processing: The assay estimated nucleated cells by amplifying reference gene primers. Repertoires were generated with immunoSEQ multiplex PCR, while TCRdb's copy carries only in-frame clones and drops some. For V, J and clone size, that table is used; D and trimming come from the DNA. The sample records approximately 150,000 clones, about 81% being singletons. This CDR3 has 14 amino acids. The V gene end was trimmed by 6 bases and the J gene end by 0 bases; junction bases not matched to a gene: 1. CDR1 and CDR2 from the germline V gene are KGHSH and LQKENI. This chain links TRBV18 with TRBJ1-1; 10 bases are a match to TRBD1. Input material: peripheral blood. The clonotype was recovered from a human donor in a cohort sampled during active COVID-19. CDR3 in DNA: TGTGCCAGCTCCGACAGGGGGCTGAACACTGAAGCTTTCTTT. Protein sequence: CASSDRGLNTEAFF. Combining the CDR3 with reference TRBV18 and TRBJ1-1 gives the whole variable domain NAGVMQNPRHLVRRRGQEARLRCSPMKGHSHVYWYRQLPEEGLKFMVYLQKENIIDESGMPKERFSAEFPKEGPSILRIQQVVRGDSAAYFCASSDRGLNTEAFFGQGTRLTVV.